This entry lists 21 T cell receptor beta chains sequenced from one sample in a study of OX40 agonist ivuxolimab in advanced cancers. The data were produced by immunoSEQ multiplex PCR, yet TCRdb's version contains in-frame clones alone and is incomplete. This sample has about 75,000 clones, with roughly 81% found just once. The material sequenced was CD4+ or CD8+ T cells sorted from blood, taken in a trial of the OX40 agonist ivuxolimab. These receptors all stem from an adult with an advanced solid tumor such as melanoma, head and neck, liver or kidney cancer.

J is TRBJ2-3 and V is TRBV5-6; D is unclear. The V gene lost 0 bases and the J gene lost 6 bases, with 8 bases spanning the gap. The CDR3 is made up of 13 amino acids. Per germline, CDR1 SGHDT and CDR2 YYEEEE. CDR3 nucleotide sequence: TGTGCCAGCAGCTTGGTAGGAACCGATACGCAGTATTTT. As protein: CASSLVGTDTQYF.

This CDR3 is CSGRTSGHNEQFF. CDR3 coding DNA: TGCAGCGGGCGGACTAGCGGGCACAATGAGCAGTTCTTC. The V gene is TRBV29-1, the J gene TRBJ2-1; 11 bases align to TRBD2. The CDR3 has 13 residues. V lost 7 bases, J lost 5 bases, and 4 bases stayed unmatched. Germline loops: CDR1 SQVTM, CDR2 ANQGSEA.

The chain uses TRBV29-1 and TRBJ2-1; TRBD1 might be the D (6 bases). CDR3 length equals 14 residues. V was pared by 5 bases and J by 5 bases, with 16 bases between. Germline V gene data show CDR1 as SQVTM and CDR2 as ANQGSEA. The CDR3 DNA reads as TGCAGCGTTCGTCTGCAGGGGCGAGACAATGAGCAGTTCTTC. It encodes CSVRLQGRDNEQFF.

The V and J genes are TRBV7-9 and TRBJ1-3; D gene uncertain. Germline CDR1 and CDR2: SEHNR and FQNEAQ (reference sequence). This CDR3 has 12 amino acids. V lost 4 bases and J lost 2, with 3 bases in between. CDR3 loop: CASSSAGNTIYF. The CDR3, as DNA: TGTGCCAGCAGCTCGGCTGGAAACACCATATATTTT.

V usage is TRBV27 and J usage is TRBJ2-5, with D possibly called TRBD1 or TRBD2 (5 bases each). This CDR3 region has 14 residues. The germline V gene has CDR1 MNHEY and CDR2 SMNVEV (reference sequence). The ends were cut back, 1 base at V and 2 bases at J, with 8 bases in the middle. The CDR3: CASSLLGDQETQYF. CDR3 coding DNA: TGTGCCAGCAGTTTATTGGGGGATCAAGAGACCCAGTACTTC.

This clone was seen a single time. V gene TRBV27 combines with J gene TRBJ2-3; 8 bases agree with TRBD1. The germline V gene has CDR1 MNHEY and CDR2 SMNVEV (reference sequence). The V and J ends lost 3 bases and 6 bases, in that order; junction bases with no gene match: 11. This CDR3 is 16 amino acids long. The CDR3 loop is CASSLDRDPSVDTQYF. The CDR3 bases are TGTGCCAGCAGTTTGGACAGGGATCCTTCGGTGGATACGCAGTATTTT.

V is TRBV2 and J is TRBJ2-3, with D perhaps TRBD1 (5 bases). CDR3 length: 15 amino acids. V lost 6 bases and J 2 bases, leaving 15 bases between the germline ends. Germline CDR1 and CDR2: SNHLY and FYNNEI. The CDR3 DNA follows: TGTGCCAGCAGCCTTGACAGTTTGCCCACAGATACGCAGTATTTT. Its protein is CASSLDSLPTDTQYF.

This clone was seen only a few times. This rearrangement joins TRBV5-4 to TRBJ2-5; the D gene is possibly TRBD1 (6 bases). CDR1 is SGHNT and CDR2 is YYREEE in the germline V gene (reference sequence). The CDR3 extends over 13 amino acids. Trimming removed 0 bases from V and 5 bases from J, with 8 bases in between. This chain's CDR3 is CASSLDRVETQYF. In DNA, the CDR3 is TGTGCCAGCAGCTTGGACAGGGTTGAGACCCAGTACTTC.

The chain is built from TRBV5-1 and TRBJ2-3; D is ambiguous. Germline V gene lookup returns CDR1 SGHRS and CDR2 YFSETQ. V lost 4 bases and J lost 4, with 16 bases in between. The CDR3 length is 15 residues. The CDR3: CASSKDGSEADTQYF. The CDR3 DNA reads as TGCGCCAGCAGCAAGGACGGAAGTGAGGCAGATACGCAGTATTTT.

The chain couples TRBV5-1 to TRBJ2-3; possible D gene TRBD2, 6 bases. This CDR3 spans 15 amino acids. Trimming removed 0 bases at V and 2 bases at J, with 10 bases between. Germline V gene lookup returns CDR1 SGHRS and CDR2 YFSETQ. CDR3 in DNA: TGCGCCAGCAGCTTGGACGGGGGATACACAGATACGCAGTATTTT. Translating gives CASSLDGGYTDTQYF.

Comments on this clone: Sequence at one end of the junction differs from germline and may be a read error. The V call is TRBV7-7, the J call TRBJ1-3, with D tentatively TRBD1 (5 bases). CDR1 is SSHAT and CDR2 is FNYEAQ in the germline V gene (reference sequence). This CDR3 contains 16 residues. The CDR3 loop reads CASSLESPGSGNTIYF. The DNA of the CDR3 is TGTGCTAGCAGCTTAGAGAGTCCAGGGAGCGGAAACACCATATATTTT. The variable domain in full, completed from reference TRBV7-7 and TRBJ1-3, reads GAGVSQSPRYKVTKRGQDVTLRCDPISSHATLYWYQQALGQGPEFLTYFNYEAQPDKSGLPSDRFSAERPEGSISTLTIQRTEQRDSAMYRCASSLESPGSGNTIYFGEGSWLTVV.

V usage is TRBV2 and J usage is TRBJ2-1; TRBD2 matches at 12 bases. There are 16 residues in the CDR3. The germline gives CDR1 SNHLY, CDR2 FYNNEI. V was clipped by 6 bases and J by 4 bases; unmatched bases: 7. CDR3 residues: CASRGRLAGDYNEQFF. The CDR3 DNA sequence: TGTGCCAGCAGGGGCCGACTAGCGGGAGATTACAATGAGCAGTTCTTC. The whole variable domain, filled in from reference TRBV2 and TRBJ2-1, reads EPEVTQTPSHQVTQMGQEVILRCVPISNHLYFYWYRQILGQKVEFLVSFYNNEISEKSEIFDDQFSVERPDGSNFTLKIRSTKLEDSAMYFCASRGRLAGDYNEQFFGPGTRLTVL.

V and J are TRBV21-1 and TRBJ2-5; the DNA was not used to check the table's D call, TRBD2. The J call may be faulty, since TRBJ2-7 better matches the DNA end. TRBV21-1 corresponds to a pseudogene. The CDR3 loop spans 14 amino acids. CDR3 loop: CASSRGRGSYEQYF. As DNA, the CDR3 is TGTGCCAGCAGCAGGGGGCGGGGGAGCTACGAGCAGTACTTC.

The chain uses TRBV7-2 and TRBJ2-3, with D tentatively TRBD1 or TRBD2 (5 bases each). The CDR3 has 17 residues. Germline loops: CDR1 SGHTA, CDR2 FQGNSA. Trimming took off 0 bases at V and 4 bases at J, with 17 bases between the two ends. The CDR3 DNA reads TGTGCCAGCAGCTTAGCGCGGATGAGGGTAGGGGCAGATACGCAGTATTTT. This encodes CASSLARMRVGADTQYF.

The CDR3 loop is CASSQATSGLSYEQYF. The CDR3 DNA reads as TGCGCCAGCAGCCAAGCTACTAGCGGGTTATCCTACGAGCAGTACTTC. The V and J genes are TRBV4-1 and TRBJ2-7; 9 bases agree with TRBD2. The V gene's germline CDR1 is MGHRA and CDR2 YSYEKL. J gave up 1 base and V 1 base, and 5 bases lay outside the gene matches. The CDR3 contains 16 residues.

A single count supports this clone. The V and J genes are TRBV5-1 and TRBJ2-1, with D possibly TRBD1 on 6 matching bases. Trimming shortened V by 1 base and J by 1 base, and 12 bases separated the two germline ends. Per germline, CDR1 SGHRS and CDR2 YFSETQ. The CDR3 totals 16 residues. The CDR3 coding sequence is TGCGCCAGCAGCTTGCAGGGGTCGAGGTCCTACAATGAGCAGTTCTTC. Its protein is CASSLQGSRSYNEQFF.

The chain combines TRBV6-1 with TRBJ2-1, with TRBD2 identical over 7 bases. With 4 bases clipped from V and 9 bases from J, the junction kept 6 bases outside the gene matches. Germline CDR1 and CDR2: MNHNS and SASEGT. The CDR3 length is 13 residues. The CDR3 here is CASSGGRGGEQFF. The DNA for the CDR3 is TGTGCCAGCAGTGGAGGGAGGGGCGGTGAGCAGTTCTTC.

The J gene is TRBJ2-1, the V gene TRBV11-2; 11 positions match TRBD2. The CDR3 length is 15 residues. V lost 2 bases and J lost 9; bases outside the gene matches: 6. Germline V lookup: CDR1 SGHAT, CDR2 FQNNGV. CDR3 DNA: TGTGCCAGCAGCTTACGACTAGCGGGATCGTTTGAGCAGTTCTTC. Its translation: CASSLRLAGSFEQFF.

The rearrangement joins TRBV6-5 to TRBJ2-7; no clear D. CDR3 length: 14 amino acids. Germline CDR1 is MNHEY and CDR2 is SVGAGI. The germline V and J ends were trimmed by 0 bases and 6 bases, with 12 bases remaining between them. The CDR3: CASSYSMYTVEQYF. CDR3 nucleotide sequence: TGTGCCAGCAGTTACTCGATGTATACGGTCGAGCAGTACTTC.

This chain's CDR3 is CASSITGPDGYTF. Here the CDR3 DNA reads TGTGCCAGTAGTATAACTGGGCCAGATGGCTACACCTTC. The chain joins TRBV19 to TRBJ1-2, with D unclear. Germline CDR1 and CDR2: LNHDA and SQIVND (reference sequence). Trimming removed 2 bases from V and 6 bases from J, with 10 bases in between. The CDR3 extends over 13 amino acids.

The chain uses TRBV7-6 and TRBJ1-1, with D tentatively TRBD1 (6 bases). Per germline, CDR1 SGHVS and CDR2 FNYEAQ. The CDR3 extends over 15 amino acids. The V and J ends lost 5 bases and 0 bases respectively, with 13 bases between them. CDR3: CASSRITGMNTEAFF. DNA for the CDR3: TGTGCCAGCAGCCGAATTACAGGGATGAACACTGAAGCTTTCTTT.